These 24 T cell receptor beta chains share one sample of origin, sequenced in a study of T cells after yellow fever vaccination (dated by TCRdb to the late 2010s). Receptor libraries were prepared by 5' RACE. Data came from an Illumina NovaSeq 6000. TCRdb reanalyzed the raw reads on its own, using fastp at Q25 for trimming and MiXCR for clone calling, and kept in-frame beta chains. Duplicate CDR3 protein sequences are folded into a single record with the most common DNA and genes. The sample data list 340,000 or so distinct CDR3 sequences, and around an eighth of these were observed just once. Approximately 3.4% of the sample is taken by the ten largest. Explained via the paper, the treatment or condition label denotes: live attenuated yellow fever vaccine strain. Sequenced here: CD4+ T cells sorted from PBMCs, sampled 15 days after the yellow fever booster vaccination. The source of these receptors is a man aged 18 to 35 who received the YFV17D yellow fever vaccine.

The rearrangement uses TRBV19 and TRBJ2-6, with D unresolved. This CDR3 has 15 residues. Germline V gene lookup returns CDR1 LNHDA and CDR2 SQIVND (reference sequence). Trimming shortened V by 3 bases and J by 2 bases, and 8 bases separated the two germline ends. The CDR3 loop is CASSMVGTGANVLTF. The CDR3 nucleotides read TGTGCCAGTAGTATGGTTGGGACTGGGGCCAACGTCCTGACTTTC.

This clonotype was observed a handful of times. J is TRBJ2-6 and V is TRBV6-5; unclear D gene. CDR1 MNHEY and CDR2 SVGAGI come from the germline V gene. The CDR3 spans 18 residues. Trimming cost V 6 bases and J 1 base, with 19 bases left between them. The CDR3 reads CASSLGLHDASGANVLTF. The CDR3 nucleotides are TGTGCCAGCAGCCTAGGGCTGCATGATGCATCTGGGGCCAACGTCCTGACTTTC.

The rearrangement links TRBV4-3 to TRBJ1-4; no clear D gene. With 2 bases removed from V and 0 bases from J, the gap between germline ends came to 7 bases. The CDR3 has 15 residues. Per the germline V gene, CDR1 is LGHNA and CDR2 is YSLEER. The CDR3 nucleotides read TGCGCCAGCAGCCAAAGGACTGCAACTAATGAAAAACTGTTTTTT. It yields the protein CASSQRTATNEKLFF.

This rearrangement joins TRBV6-5 to TRBJ2-3, with 8 bases identical to TRBD1. Germline CDR1 and CDR2: MNHEY and SVGAGI. V lost 5 bases to trimming and J lost 0 bases; unmatched junction nucleotides: 16. The CDR3 covers 19 residues. The CDR3: CASSPLPYGGQASTDTQYF. CDR3 sequence (DNA): TGTGCCAGCAGTCCCCTGCCTTACGGGGGACAGGCGAGCACAGATACGCAGTATTTT.

The chain links TRBV7-2 to TRBJ2-3; D might be TRBD2 (5 bases). Trimming removed 6 bases from V and 4 bases from J, with 14 bases in between. This CDR3 is 14 amino acids long. Per the germline V gene, CDR1 is SGHTA and CDR2 is FQGNSA. CDR3 nucleotides: TGTGCCAGCAGGCCCCTTACGAGGGCAGATACGCAGTATTTT. It codes for CASRPLTRADTQYF.

This clonotype has just a few counts. The J gene is TRBJ1-1, the V gene TRBV10-3, with D possibly matching TRBD1 (5 bases). The CDR3 is made up of 13 amino acids. CDR1 and CDR2 (germline): ENHRY, SYGVKD. Trimming took 2 bases from V and 7 from J, leaving 11 bases between them. The CDR3 here is CAISEGQGGEAFF. CDR3 in DNA: TGTGCCATCAGTGAGGGGCAGGGAGGTGAAGCTTTCTTT.

This clonotype was picked up a small number of times. This chain joins TRBV6-6 and TRBJ2-5; the D gene is possibly TRBD1 (5 bases). From germline, CDR1 is MNHNY and CDR2 SVGAGI (reference sequence). Trimming cost V 2 bases and J 14 bases, with 15 bases left between them. This CDR3 is 12 amino acids long. The CDR3 DNA follows: TGTGCCAGCAGTTACCCTACAGGACCCGGTTACTTC. This sequence encodes CASSYPTGPGYF.

The genes are TRBV6-5 and TRBJ2-3; D is unresolved. The germline V gene has CDR1 MNHEY and CDR2 SVGAGI. This CDR3 spans 13 amino acids. The V end was cut by 6 bases, the J end by 0 bases, with 7 bases between. The CDR3 sequence: CASRPTSTDTQYF. In DNA form, the CDR3 reads TGTGCCAGCAGACCTACTAGCACAGATACGCAGTATTTT.

In this sample, this clonotype turned up many times. The chain combines TRBV5-1 with TRBJ2-3, with a weak D call TRBD1 (6 bases). Germline assignment: CDR1 SGHRS and CDR2 YFSETQ. CDR3 length: 12 amino acids. Trimming shortened V by 7 bases and J by 5 bases, and 11 bases separated the two germline ends. The CDR3 nucleotides read TGCGCCAGCGCCGCAGGGGAAGATACGCAGTATTTT. Its translation: CASAAGEDTQYF.

This clonotype was recorded a few times. The rearrangement links TRBV5-1 to TRBJ2-6; weak D call: TRBD1 (6 bases). The CDR3 is 18 residues long. Germline assignment: CDR1 SGHRS and CDR2 YFSETQ. Between the trimmed V and J ends, which lost 4 bases and 1 base, there was a span of 18 bases. CDR3 sequence (DNA): TGCGCCAGCAGCATGCGAACAGGGCTTCCTTCTGGGGCCAACGTCCTGACTTTC. It specifies CASSMRTGLPSGANVLTF.

This chain uses TRBV7-1 with TRBJ2-3, with D perhaps matching TRBD2 (6 bases). TRBV7-1 is an ORF; its function is uncertain. The CDR3 is 14 residues long. Trimming shortened V by 6 bases and J by 0 bases, and 10 bases separated the two germline ends. This chain's CDR3 is CASRPAGSTDTQYF. Written as DNA, the CDR3 is TGTGCCAGCAGACCAGCGGGTAGCACAGATACGCAGTATTTT.

This clonotype was observed many times. The rearrangement joins TRBV7-3 to TRBJ2-1; D possibly corresponds to TRBD2 (5 bases). The CDR3 covers 15 residues. The germline CDR1 and CDR2 sequences are SGHTA and FQGTGA. V lost 5 bases and J 0 bases, leaving 11 bases between the germline ends. As DNA, the CDR3 is TGTGCCAGCAGCCTAGGACTTAGCTCCTACAATGAGCAGTTCTTC. Its translation is CASSLGLSSYNEQFF.

The chain couples TRBV6-5 to TRBJ2-1; D gene ambiguous. This CDR3 has 15 residues. V was cut by 6 bases and J by 6 bases, with 18 bases left in between. The germline gives CDR1 MNHEY, CDR2 SVGAGI. CDR3: CASRPRTPHVNEQFF. CDR3 nucleotides: TGTGCCAGCAGACCCCGGACCCCGCACGTCAATGAGCAGTTCTTC.

This clonotype was seen only a few times. The V call is TRBV5-6, the J call TRBJ2-6, with 9 bases fitting TRBD1. V dropped 0 bases and J dropped 0; count of bases not matched to a gene: 10. Germline assignment: CDR1 SGHDT and CDR2 YYEEEE. The CDR3 runs 20 residues. The CDR3 nucleotides read TGTGCCAGCAGCTTGGGGTTGAGACAGGGGGATTCCTCTGGGGCCAACGTCCTGACTTTC. Translating gives CASSLGLRQGDSSGANVLTF.

This rearrangement joins TRBV6-5 to TRBJ2-5; possibly TRBD1 for D (6 bases). The germline V and J ends were trimmed by 6 bases and 5 bases, with 16 bases remaining between them. The CDR3 loop spans 14 amino acids. Germline CDR1 MNHEY, CDR2 SVGAGI. Here the CDR3 DNA reads TGTGCCAGCAGGGGTACAGGGTCCTCCGAGACCCAGTACTTC. This encodes CASRGTGSSETQYF.

At least ten counts were recorded for this clonotype. V is TRBV3-1 and J is TRBJ2-7; 8 nucleotides agree with TRBD2. Germline assignment: CDR1 LGHDT and CDR2 YNNKEL (reference sequence). The V gene end was trimmed by 1 base and the J gene end by 3 bases; junction bases not matched to a gene: 5. The CDR3 covers 15 residues. The CDR3: CASSQGGGKGYEQYF. Written as DNA, the CDR3 is TGTGCCAGCAGCCAAGGCGGGGGGAAAGGCTACGAGCAGTACTTC.

This sequence joins TRBV5-1 and TRBJ2-5, with 8 positions matching TRBD2. Per the germline V gene, CDR1 is SGHRS and CDR2 is YFSETQ. The CDR3 is 16 amino acids. The J segment lost 5 bases and the V segment lost 1 base, leaving 10 bases of the junction unmatched. The CDR3 bases are TGCGCCAGCAGCTTGAGTCCAGCGGGGGTCGGGGAGACCCAGTACTTC. Encoded protein: CASSLSPAGVGETQYF.

CDR3 sequence (DNA): TGTGCCAGCAGCTTAGAGAATGCAGCCCAAGTTGGCTACACCTTC. Encoded protein: CASSLENAAQVGYTF. The rearrangement joins TRBV7-9 to TRBJ1-2; D not certain. Germline CDR1 and CDR2: SEHNR and FQNEAQ (reference sequence). Trimming took off 1 base at V and 7 bases at J, with 16 bases between the two ends. The CDR3 loop spans 15 amino acids.

A few counts support this clonotype. The rearrangement links TRBV5-1 to TRBJ1-6; no clear D gene. There are 13 residues in the CDR3. Germline V gene lookup returns CDR1 SGHRS and CDR2 YFSETQ. Trimming stripped 3 bases from V and 8 bases from J, with 9 bases between. CDR3 amino acids: CASSYRSDSPLHF. CDR3 in DNA: TGCGCCAGCAGCTACCGTTCTGATTCACCCCTCCACTTT.

This sequence joins TRBV5-1 and TRBJ1-6, with D unclear. Germline CDR1 SGHRS, CDR2 YFSETQ. The CDR3 length is 17 residues. Trimming removed 4 bases from V and 9 bases from J, with 23 bases in between. CDR3 nucleotide sequence: TGCGCCAGCAGCCTAGACCCGGGCTCCAACTGGGGTTCACCCCTCCACTTT. This sequence encodes CASSLDPGSNWGSPLHF.

A remark on this clonotype: A much bigger clone sits one base away, suggesting this may be a read error. The chain is built from TRBV12-3 or TRBV12-4 and TRBJ2-1; 11 nucleotides align to TRBD2. There are 15 residues in the CDR3. CDR3 bases: TGTGCCAGCGTCCTAGCGGGGGGTTCCTACACTGAGCAGTTCTTC. Amino acid sequence: CASVLAGGSYTEQFF.

The chain combines TRBV20-1 with TRBJ1-6, with TRBD1 matching over 8 bases. This CDR3 is 14 amino acids long. The J segment lost 6 bases and the V segment lost 1 base, leaving 2 bases of the junction unmatched. The germline gives CDR1 DFQATT, CDR2 SNEGSKA (reference sequence). CDR3 amino acids: CSARVGQGNSPLHF. The CDR3 region has the DNA TGCAGTGCTAGAGTCGGACAGGGTAATTCACCCCTCCACTTT.

Only a few counts were recorded for this clonotype. The rearrangement uses TRBV3-1 and TRBJ2-2; D is undetermined. The CDR3 extends over 12 amino acids. V gave up 3 bases and J gave up 9 bases, with 8 bases separating them. Germline V gene sequence: CDR1 LGHDT, CDR2 YNNKEL (reference sequence). The CDR3 bases are TGTGCCAGCAGCCAGGAGAGGCGGGAGCTGTTTTTT. Its translation: CASSQERRELFF. Filled out from reference TRBV3-1 and TRBJ2-2, the complete variable domain reads DTAVSQTPKYLVTQMGNDKSIKCEQNLGHDTMYWYKQDSKKFLKIMFSYNNKELIINETVPNRFSPKSPDKAHLNLHINSLELGDSAVYFCASSQERRELFFGEGSRLTVL.

CDR3 DNA: TGCAGTGCGGAAGGGAACTACAATGAGCAGTTCTTC. It codes for CSAEGNYNEQFF. The chain carries TRBV20-1 and TRBJ2-1; unclear D gene. V lost 6 bases, J lost 3 bases, and 9 bases lay in between. This CDR3 spans 12 amino acids. The germline V gene encodes CDR1 DFQATT and CDR2 SNEGSKA (reference sequence).